This T cell receptor (beta chain) was captured in a study of Graves' ophthalmopathy and Graves' hyperthyroidism. The sample holds many counts of this clonotype. CDR3 regions of TCR beta were amplified from RNA transcripts. First-round RT-PCR relied on HTBI primers, and a second-round multiplex PCR came next. TCRdb itself ran the multiplex PCR reads through MiXCR, one entry per CDR3 protein. The table has approximately 540,000 distinct CDR3 sequences, about 35% seen once; the top ten hold about 4%. Per germline, CDR1 SQVTM and CDR2 ANQGSEA. This CDR3 has 13 residues. With V trimmed by 5 bases and J by 4 bases, 6 bases remained unmatched. If patients had other autoimmune diseases, uncontrolled infections, pregnancy or lactation, they were excluded. Clinical symptoms, serum thyroxine, TRAb, thyroid ultrasound and orbital computed tomography were relied on for diagnosis.

The sample consisted of peripheral blood or thyroid tissue (not recorded which). This clonotype was obtained from an adult man with Graves' hyperthyroidism. The chain links TRBV29-1 to TRBJ1-1; TRBD1 aligns across 8 bases. As DNA, the CDR3 is TGCAGCGTTTCGACAGGGGCTGGCACTGAAGCTTTCTTT. This gives the protein CSVSTGAGTEAFF.